The next 23 T cell receptor beta chains were all read from a single sample in a study of CD8+CD57+ T cells in acquired aplastic anemia. Genomic DNA, serving as template, underwent TCR beta VDJ and CDR3 profiling. A single record per CDR3 protein comes from TCRdb applying MiXCR to the reads. The sample carries around 200,000 distinct CDR3 sequences, 48% recorded once. It was patients with CD8+CD57+ cell expansion by flow cytometry who were chosen for sequencing. Material: sorted CD4+, CD8+, or CD8+CD57+ T cells (not recorded which) from PBMCs. All receptors derive from a human donor with aplastic anemia.

The chain couples TRBV2 to TRBJ1-4; D may be TRBD1 (5 bases). The CDR3 is made up of 13 amino acids. Germline loops: CDR1 SNHLY, CDR2 FYNNEI. V was shortened by 10 bases and J by 4 bases, with 13 bases between the two germline ends. The CDR3 DNA reads TGTGCCACTTTCCGGGACTTTAATGAAAAACTGTTTTTT. Encoded protein: CATFRDFNEKLFF.

The chain carries TRBV27 and TRBJ2-1; 11 bases line up with TRBD2. V trimming: 5 bases; J trimming: 2 bases; junction bases outside the gene matches: 14. The V gene's germline CDR1 is MNHEY and CDR2 SMNVEV (reference sequence). This CDR3 is built from 19 residues. The CDR3 bases are TGTGCCAGCAGTCTCTTGATAGCTAGCGGGAGGTTAACCTACAATGAGCAGTTCTTC. Protein: CASSLLIASGRLTYNEQFF.

To note about this clonotype: As the CDR3 is not closed by the conserved phenylalanine or tryptophan, this likely results from a read error. The CDR3 is CAISSGTSPISYNPPLHS. Written as DNA, the CDR3 is TGTGCCATCAGTTCTGGGACCTCCCCGATTTCCTATAATCCACCCCTCCACTCT. V gene TRBV10-3 combines with J gene TRBJ1-6; D is perhaps TRBD1 (5 bases). Germline V gene sequence: CDR1 ENHRY, CDR2 SYGVKD. The CDR3 contains 18 residues.

Comment on this clonotype: A read error may be the cause here, since a much bigger clone is one base away. The chain carries TRBV5-1 and TRBJ1-2; D remains unclear. The germline V gene encodes CDR1 SGHRS and CDR2 YFSETQ. This CDR3 is 15 amino acids long. CDR3 sequence (DNA): TGCGGCAGCAGCTCGAATTTTTTGAAGGATCCTGGCTACACCTTC. Translated, it gives CGSSSNFLKDPGYTF.

This clonotype showed up many times. This sequence joins TRBV20-1 and TRBJ1-2; 12 bases are a match to TRBD1. V lost 5 bases, J lost 3 bases, and 10 bases stayed unmatched. The CDR3 loop spans 16 amino acids. Germline V CDR1 and CDR2: DFQATT, SNEGSKA (reference sequence). The CDR3 DNA is TGCAGTGCTCCGGTGGGGGACAGGGGGCCTCACTATGGCTACACCTTC. Protein: CSAPVGDRGPHYGYTF.

This chain connects TRBV20-1 to TRBJ1-4; the match to TRBD1 covers 10 bases. The trim removed 2 bases at V and 10 bases at J, leaving 1 base unmatched. The germline V gene encodes CDR1 DFQATT and CDR2 SNEGSKA (reference sequence). The CDR3 is 12 residues long. CDR3 nucleotide sequence: TGCAGTGCTAGACGGACAGGGGGAAAACTGTTTTTT. It yields the protein CSARRTGGKLFF.

The V and J genes are TRBV24-1 and TRBJ2-1, with TRBD1 matching 10 bases. Unmatched junction bases numbered 7, after V lost 4 bases and J lost 8 bases. The length of the CDR3 is 15 residues. The germline V gene has CDR1 KGHDR and CDR2 SFDVKD. The CDR3 DNA follows: TGTGCCACCAGTGAGACCGGGACAGGGGCCGATGAGCAGTTCTTC. It translates to CATSETGTGADEQFF.

This clonotype appeared a few times. This could be a read error, since a much larger clone is one nucleotide away. CDR3 loop: CAGSSNTGSAYEQYF. The DNA of the CDR3 is TGTGCCGGCAGCTCTAATACGGGGTCGGCCTACGAGCAGTACTTC. The chain links TRBV7-9 to TRBJ2-7; D perhaps matches TRBD2 (5 bases). The CDR3 is 15 residues long. CDR1 SEHNR and CDR2 FQNEAQ come from the germline V gene (reference sequence).

This clonotype appeared a single time. V and J are TRBV15 and TRBJ2-2, with D perhaps matching TRBD1 (5 bases). Germline V gene data show CDR1 as LNHNV and CDR2 as YYDKDF (reference sequence). The CDR3 spans 17 residues. The V end was cut by 3 bases, the J end by 1 base, with 15 bases between. CDR3: CATSRETVVVNTGELFF. CDR3 nucleotide sequence: TGTGCCACCAGCAGGGAGACAGTCGTAGTGAACACCGGGGAGCTGTTTTTT.

This clonotype was observed many times. The chain links TRBV9 to TRBJ2-7, with 11 positions matching TRBD2. CDR1 is SGDLS, CDR2 YYNGEE, per germline. With V trimmed by 3 bases and J by 4 bases, 6 bases remained unmatched. The CDR3 sequence is 15 residues long. CDR3 residues: CASSAATSGGYEQYF. CDR3 nucleotide sequence: TGTGCCAGCAGCGCTGCAACTAGCGGGGGTTACGAGCAGTACTTC.

The chain is built from TRBV24-1 and TRBJ1-3; 10 positions match TRBD1. The junction had 9 bases not matched to a gene; V was cut back by 2 bases and J by 3 bases. Germline loops: CDR1 KGHDR, CDR2 SFDVKD. The CDR3 is 18 amino acids. The CDR3 bases are TGTGCCACCAGTGATTCTCCAAAGACAGGGGGCTATGGAAACACCATATATTTT. As protein: CATSDSPKTGGYGNTIYF.

This clonotype was detected ten times or more. The chain employs TRBV11-2 and TRBJ1-3; D is perhaps TRBD1 (5 bases). V was cut by 5 bases and J by 4 bases, with 12 bases left in between. Germline V gene sequence: CDR1 SGHAT, CDR2 FQNNGV. The CDR3 sequence is 14 residues long. CDR3 sequence: CASSASRDGNTIYF. The DNA of the CDR3 is TGTGCCAGCAGCGCTAGCAGGGACGGAAACACCATATATTTT.

This clonotype has at least ten counts. The rearrangement joins TRBV5-4 to TRBJ1-2, with a weak D call TRBD1 (5 bases). Germline CDR1 reads SGHNT; CDR2 reads YYREEE (reference sequence). The CDR3 extends over 13 amino acids. Trimming took off 7 bases at V and 0 bases at J, with 10 bases between the two ends. CDR3 nucleotide sequence: TGTGCCAGCGGGGACGGAACTAACTATGGCTACACCTTC. This translates into CASGDGTNYGYTF.

Only a few counts were recorded for this clonotype. The V gene is TRBV29-1, the J gene TRBJ1-1; D gene ambiguous. Germline lookup yields CDR1 SQVTM and CDR2 ANQGSEA. This CDR3 contains 13 residues. The ends were cut back, 0 bases at V and 0 bases at J, with 5 bases in the middle. The CDR3 DNA follows: TGCAGCGTTGAAGATTCGGTGAACACTGAAGCTTTCTTT. Its protein is CSVEDSVNTEAFF.

The chain carries TRBV20-1 and TRBJ1-5; D gene uncertain. This CDR3 has 16 amino acids. CDR1 is DFQATT, CDR2 SNEGSKA, per germline (reference sequence). V was shortened by 0 bases and J by 0 bases, with 12 bases between the two germline ends. DNA for the CDR3: TGCAGTGCTAGAGATGTCAGACTCAATAGCAATCAGCCCCAGCATTTT. Translation gives CSARDVRLNSNQPQHF.

The V call is TRBV24-1, the J call TRBJ2-3; D call uncertain. The CDR3 loop spans 11 amino acids. Trimming left V 4 bases short and J 6 bases short, with 4 bases between. Germline loops: CDR1 KGHDR, CDR2 SFDVKD. CDR3 bases: TGTGCCACCAGTGAGTGGGATACGCAGTATTTT. This gives the protein CATSEWDTQYF.

This clonotype was recorded many times. The CDR3 DNA sequence: TGTGCCAGCAGCGTGGGGGCAAATCAGCCCCAGCATTTT. Translation: CASSVGANQPQHF. V gene TRBV9 combines with J gene TRBJ1-5; perhaps TRBD1 as D (6 bases). There are 13 residues in the CDR3. V dropped 2 bases and J dropped 4 bases, with 7 bases sitting between them. The germline gives CDR1 SGDLS, CDR2 YYNGEE.

This clonotype was observed many times. The genes are TRBV20-1 and TRBJ2-6; D gene uncertain. Germline CDR1 is DFQATT and CDR2 is SNEGSKA (reference sequence). Trimming shortened V by 5 bases and J by 1 base, and 9 bases separated the two germline ends. The CDR3 contains 14 residues. For the CDR3, the DNA is TGCAGTGCTCCAACGGGTTCTGGGGCCAACGTCCTGACTTTC. Residues: CSAPTGSGANVLTF.

In the case of this clonotype: This CDR3 fails to terminate in the conserved phenylalanine or tryptophan, so it likely reflects a read error. V and J are TRBV10-1 and TRBJ2-5, with D perhaps TRBD2 (6 bases). Germline loops: CDR1 WNHNN, CDR2 SYGVQD (reference sequence). The CDR3 totals 14 residues. In DNA form, the CDR3 reads TGCGCCATCAGTGAGGAGGGTCGGCAAGAGACCCAGTACTAC. Protein product: CAISEEGRQETQYY.

J is TRBJ1-2 and V is TRBV2, with TRBD1 as a possible D gene (5 bases). The CDR3 runs 12 residues. Deletions cut 10 bases from V and 8 bases from J, with 17 bases between. The germline V gene has CDR1 SNHLY and CDR2 FYNNEI. The CDR3 protein is CAIQDSKMGYTF. In DNA, the CDR3 is TGTGCCATACAGGACTCGAAGATGGGCTACACCTTC.

The chain couples TRBV2 to TRBJ1-6, with no clear D. CDR1 and CDR2 (germline): SNHLY, FYNNEI. This CDR3 is 15 amino acids long. With 2 bases removed from V and 9 bases from J, the gap between germline ends came to 14 bases. The CDR3 nucleotides are TGTGCCAGCAGTGAAATGCGGGGAGCAACTTCACCCCTCCACTTT. It specifies CASSEMRGATSPLHF.

The chain employs TRBV10-3 and TRBJ2-6; D is uncertain. The CDR3 contains 14 residues. CDR1 is ENHRY, CDR2 SYGVKD, per germline. Trimming pared 4 bases from V and 8 bases from J, leaving 12 bases between. CDR3 protein: CAISGGSGPNVLTF. CDR3 nucleotides: TGTGCCATCAGTGGGGGATCCGGGCCCAACGTCCTGACTTTC.

The chain is built from TRBV2 and TRBJ2-7, with TRBD1 matching over 8 bases. V lost 5 bases, J lost 5 bases, and 8 bases stayed unmatched. The V gene's germline CDR1 is SNHLY and CDR2 FYNNEI. This CDR3 has 14 amino acids. CDR3 residues: CASSFLGQGHEQYF. The DNA for the CDR3 is TGTGCCAGCAGTTTCCTCGGACAGGGCCACGAGCAGTACTTC.